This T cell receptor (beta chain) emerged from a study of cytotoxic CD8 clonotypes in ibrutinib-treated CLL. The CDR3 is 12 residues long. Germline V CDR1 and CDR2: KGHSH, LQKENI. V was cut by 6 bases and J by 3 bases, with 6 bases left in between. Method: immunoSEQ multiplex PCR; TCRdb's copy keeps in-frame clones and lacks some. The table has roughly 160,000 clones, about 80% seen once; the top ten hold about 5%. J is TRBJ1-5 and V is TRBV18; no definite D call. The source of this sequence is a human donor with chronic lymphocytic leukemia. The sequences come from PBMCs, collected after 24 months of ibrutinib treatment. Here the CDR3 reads CASSPDNQPQHF. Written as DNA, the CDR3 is TGTGCCAGCTCTCCAGACAATCAGCCCCAGCATTTT.